This record concerns one T cell receptor beta chain sequence. As yet, its antigen is unknown. This record belongs to a study of T cell responses to AZD1222 COVID-19 vaccine. Study-wide results and limits: Researchers took repertoire samples only after the peak T cell response had come.

Some clones are missing from TCRdb's copy, which holds only in-frame ones; the method was immunoSEQ multiplex PCR. In the table there are 120,000 to 150,000 clones, around 90% of which are singletons. The CDR3 runs 17 residues. CDR1 is MDHEN and CDR2 is SYDVKM in the germline V gene. V gave up 6 bases and J gave up 0 bases, with 18 bases separating them. This receptor was identified in an adult in good health. Specimen: peripheral blood, collected on day 0 of AZD1222 vaccination. The chain recombines TRBV28 with TRBJ1-5; D is unresolved. The CDR3 coding sequence is TGTGCCAGCAGCCCCATCGCGAGGGCCTATAGCAATCAGCCCCAGCATTTT. Amino acids: CASSPIARAYSNQPQHF.